Given below is one TCR beta chain in context. The data were taken from a study of T cell changes during pregnancy in multiple sclerosis. Measured with immunoSEQ multiplex PCR; TCRdb has only the in-frame clones, and not every one. This repertoire shows roughly 72,000 clones, over 85% found once; its top ten account for around 0.2%. The ends lost 2 bases at V and 3 bases at J; junction bases unmatched: 6. CDR1 and CDR2 from the germline V gene are ENHRY and SYGVKD. The CDR3 has 17 amino acids. This specimen was CD4+ T cells from peripheral blood mononuclear cells, taken before pregnancy. V gene TRBV10-3 combines with J gene TRBJ2-3; TRBD2 aligns across 12 bases. The receptor was isolated from a female donor with multiple sclerosis, enrolled in a pregnancy study. The chain's CDR3 is CAISEALAGGATDTQYF. The CDR3 nucleotides read TGTGCCATCAGTGAGGCCCTAGCGGGAGGGGCGACAGATACGCAGTATTTT.